These 9 T cell receptor beta chains share one sample of origin, sequenced in a study of CD8+ T cells in alopecia areata. TCR sequencing used cDNA made by reverse transcription of extracted RNA. Generated by immunoSEQ multiplex PCR, the TCRdb table keeps only in-frame clones and is missing some. The table lists 150,000 to 200,000 clones, 64% of them singletons. Regarding treatment: oral pan-JAK inhibitor, 5-10 mg twice daily. Source: CD4+ T cells sorted from blood, taken at approximately week 50, from a patient treated with tofacitinib. The receptors stem from a human donor with alopecia areata.

Here the CDR3 DNA reads TGTGCCAGCCTGCGGGGGATGGATAATTCACCCCTCCACTTT. Amino acids: CASLRGMDNSPLHF. The rearrangement links TRBV9 to TRBJ1-6, with D perhaps matching TRBD1 (5 bases). CDR1 SGDLS and CDR2 YYNGEE come from the germline V gene. The CDR3 contains 14 residues. With 7 bases removed from V and 5 bases from J, the gap between germline ends came to 13 bases.

This clone turned up a few times. This chain connects TRBV29-1 to TRBJ2-1; 8 positions match TRBD2. The germline CDR1 and CDR2 sequences are SQVTM and ANQGSEA. The junction had 9 bases not matched to a gene; V was cut back by 6 bases and J by 14 bases. CDR3 length equals 11 residues. The CDR3 DNA sequence: TGCAGCGTCTCCCGCGGGGGGAACAAGTTCTTC. Protein sequence: CSVSRGGNKFF.

The sample holds a few counts of this clone. This chain joins TRBV25-1 and TRBJ2-1; 8 bases align to TRBD1. Germline V gene sequence: CDR1 MGHDK, CDR2 SYGVNS. The ends lost 1 base at V and 6 bases at J; junction bases unmatched: 2. The CDR3 consists of 14 residues. In DNA form, the CDR3 reads TGTGCCAGCAGTGAATGGACAGGGTTCAATGAGCAGTTCTTC. Residues: CASSEWTGFNEQFF.

V gene TRBV29-1 combines with J gene TRBJ2-7; the D gene could be TRBD1 or TRBD2 (5 bases each). CDR3 size: 13 residues. The V gene lost 4 bases and the J gene lost 0 bases, with 10 bases spanning the gap. The germline gives CDR1 SQVTM, CDR2 ANQGSEA. The CDR3 region is CSVAGPNSYEQYF. CDR3 nucleotides: TGCAGCGTTGCGGGACCGAACTCCTACGAGCAGTACTTC.

This clone appeared a single time. This rearrangement joins TRBV7-2 to TRBJ2-1; 9 positions agree with TRBD1. V was clipped by 6 bases and J by 7 bases; unmatched bases: 10. The V gene's germline CDR1 is SGHTA and CDR2 FQGNSA. CDR3 length: 15 amino acids. The CDR3 region is CASRSAGTGSNEQFF. The CDR3 region has the DNA TGTGCCAGCAGGTCTGCCGGGACAGGGTCGAATGAGCAGTTCTTC.

The CDR3 reads CASSLRAWGVWLFF. The CDR3 DNA reads as TGTGCCAGCAGCTTAAGGGCTTGGGGCGTTTGGCTGTTTTTT. The V and J genes are TRBV7-3 and TRBJ1-4, with a weak D call TRBD1 (5 bases). The CDR3 has 14 residues. The germline gives CDR1 SGHTA, CDR2 FQGTGA. The V end lost 1 base, the J end lost 14 bases, and 17 bases lay between the germline ends.

The V gene is TRBV19, the J gene TRBJ2-2; D is perhaps TRBD1 (5 bases). Germline assignment: CDR1 LNHDA and CDR2 SQIVND (reference sequence). The ends were cut back, 5 bases at V and 11 bases at J, with 9 bases in the middle. This CDR3 comprises 11 residues. The CDR3 sequence: CASSLRGELFF. In nucleotides, the CDR3 is TGTGCCAGTAGTTTAAGGGGCGAGCTGTTTTTT. The whole variable domain, filled in from reference TRBV19 and TRBJ2-2, reads DGGITQSPKYLFRKEGQNVTLSCEQNLNHDAMYWYRQDPGQGLRLIYYSQIVNDFQKGDIAEGYSVSREKKESFPLTVTSAQKNPTAFYLCASSLRGELFFGEGSRLTVL.

The chain employs TRBV28 and TRBJ2-7; no firm D call. Germline V gives CDR1 MDHEN, CDR2 SYDVKM. The V and J ends lost 7 bases and 1 base respectively, with 11 bases between them. The CDR3 is made up of 13 amino acids. The CDR3 sequence: CASTNTQSYEQYF. The CDR3 nucleotides are TGTGCCAGCACGAACACGCAATCCTACGAGCAGTACTTC.

The chain recombines TRBV25-1 with TRBJ1-2, with D possibly matching TRBD1 (5 bases). The V end was cut by 3 bases, the J end by 8 bases, with 19 bases between. The germline gives CDR1 MGHDK, CDR2 SYGVNS. The CDR3 totals 15 residues. The chain's CDR3 is CASSDPLGRQGGYTF. The CDR3 nucleotides read TGTGCCAGCAGTGACCCCCTTGGGCGGCAGGGAGGCTACACCTTC.